Presented here are 10 T cell receptor beta chains from one specimen sequenced in a study of patients and donors after allogeneic stem cell transplantation. TCRdb itself ran the RT-PCR reads through MiXCR, one entry per CDR3 protein. In the table there are about 960,000 distinct CDR3 sequences, roughly 17% of which are singletons. Sequencing was done on a sample of blood, either unsorted or a sorted T cell fraction (not recorded which). These receptors were obtained from a human donor who was either an allogeneic HSCT recipient or a stem cell or donor lymphocyte infusion donor (not recorded which). It is not recorded whose cells these are; they may come from a transplant donor.

Only a few counts were recorded for this clonotype. The chain recombines TRBV12-3 or TRBV12-4 with TRBJ2-3, with TRBD2 identical over 10 bases. V dropped 6 bases and J dropped 6; count of bases not matched to a gene: 3. This CDR3 contains 13 residues. The CDR3 DNA reads as TGTGCCAGCAGCCAGCGGGGGGGGGATACGCAGTATTTT. It encodes CASSQRGGDTQYF.

This clonotype was detected a few times. This chain joins TRBV20-1 and TRBJ1-2; D unresolved. Deletions cut 4 bases from V and 2 bases from J, with 8 bases between. Germline V gene sequence: CDR1 DFQATT, CDR2 SNEGSKA (reference sequence). This CDR3 region has 12 residues. CDR3: CSAKAGNYGYTF. The CDR3 DNA is TGCAGTGCTAAAGCAGGAAACTATGGCTACACCTTC.

This sequence joins TRBV20-1 and TRBJ2-7; 9 bases line up with TRBD1. Germline V lookup: CDR1 DFQATT, CDR2 SNEGSKA (reference sequence). Trimming at V came to 6 bases and at J to 4 bases, leaving 10 bases not matched to a gene. This CDR3 is 14 amino acids long. In DNA, the CDR3 is TGCAGTGCACACCCCGGGACAGGGACTTACGAGCAGTACTTC. Its protein is CSAHPGTGTYEQYF.

This clonotype has ten or more counts. J is TRBJ1-1 and V is TRBV7-9, with D maybe TRBD1 (5 bases). The CDR3 consists of 13 residues. Germline V gives CDR1 SEHNR, CDR2 FQNEAQ (reference sequence). V shed 5 bases and J shed 5 bases, with 12 bases lying between them. CDR3 loop: CASSKTQGTEAFF. The CDR3 region has the DNA TGTGCCAGCAGCAAAACCCAGGGTACTGAAGCTTTCTTT.

This clonotype was recorded at least ten times. V and J are TRBV20-1 and TRBJ2-3; 7 bases line up with TRBD2. Trimming removed 6 bases from V and 1 base from J; junction bases left unmatched: 7. The V gene's germline CDR1 is DFQATT and CDR2 SNEGSKA (reference sequence). The CDR3 totals 14 residues. The CDR3 DNA follows: TGCAGTGCAACCGGGACTAAAGGCACAGATACGCAGTATTTT. As protein: CSATGTKGTDTQYF.

V gene TRBV7-2 combines with J gene TRBJ2-3; 11 bases line up with TRBD2. V was pared by 5 bases and J by 3 bases, with 10 bases of the junction left unmatched. The CDR3 length is 17 residues. Germline CDR1 is SGHTA and CDR2 is FQGNSA. CDR3 sequence: CASSPLALAGGTDTQYF. The DNA for the CDR3 is TGTGCCAGCAGCCCCTTGGCCCTAGCGGGGGGAACAGATACGCAGTATTTT.

V usage is TRBV4-1 and J usage is TRBJ1-1; no firm D call. This CDR3 comprises 15 residues. V lost 1 base to trimming and J lost 0 bases, with 9 bases between them. Germline-derived CDR1 and CDR2 are MGHRA and YSYEKL. The CDR3 DNA sequence: TGCGCCAGCAGCCAAGTTCCACGGCTGAACACTGAAGCTTTCTTT. Its protein product is CASSQVPRLNTEAFF.

The rearrangement uses TRBV11-2 and TRBJ2-7; no clear D gene. With 4 bases removed from V and 2 bases from J, the gap between germline ends came to 12 bases. The CDR3 sequence is 14 residues long. CDR1 is SGHAT and CDR2 is FQNNGV in the germline V gene. The CDR3 spells CASSSFPDPYEQYF. CDR3 nucleotide sequence: TGTGCCAGCAGCTCGTTCCCCGACCCCTACGAGCAGTACTTC.

This chain joins TRBV11-3 and TRBJ2-7; 8 bases line up with TRBD2. Germline CDR1 reads SGHNT; CDR2 reads YENEEA. The CDR3 contains 14 residues. With 4 bases clipped from V and 5 bases from J, the junction kept 7 bases outside the gene matches. The CDR3 DNA reads TGTGCCAGCAGCTCAAGGACTAGCCCCCACGAGCAGTACTTC. Protein: CASSSRTSPHEQYF.

The chain joins TRBV9 to TRBJ2-1; unclear D gene. This CDR3 comprises 15 residues. V was shortened by 0 bases and J by 14 bases, with 21 bases between the two germline ends. Germline V gene data show CDR1 as SGDLS and CDR2 as YYNGEE. The CDR3 is CASSVVESGRQAKFF. The CDR3 nucleotides read TGTGCCAGCAGCGTAGTAGAGTCCGGCCGCCAAGCTAAGTTCTTC.